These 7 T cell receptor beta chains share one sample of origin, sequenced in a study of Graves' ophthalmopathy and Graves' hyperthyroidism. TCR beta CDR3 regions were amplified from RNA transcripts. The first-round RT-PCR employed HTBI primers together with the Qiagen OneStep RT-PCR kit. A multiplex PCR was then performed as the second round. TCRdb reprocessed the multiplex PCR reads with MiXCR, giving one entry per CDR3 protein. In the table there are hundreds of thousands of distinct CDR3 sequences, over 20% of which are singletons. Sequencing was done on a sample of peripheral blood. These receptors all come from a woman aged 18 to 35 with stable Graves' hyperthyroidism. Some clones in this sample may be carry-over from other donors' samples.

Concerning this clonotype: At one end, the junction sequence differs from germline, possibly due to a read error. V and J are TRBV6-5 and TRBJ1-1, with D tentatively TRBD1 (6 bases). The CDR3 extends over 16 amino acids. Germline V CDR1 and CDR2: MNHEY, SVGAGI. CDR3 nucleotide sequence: TGTGCCAGCAGTTACTCGACGGGGGACACTTACACTGAGGCTTTCTTT. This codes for CASSYSTGDTYTEAFF.

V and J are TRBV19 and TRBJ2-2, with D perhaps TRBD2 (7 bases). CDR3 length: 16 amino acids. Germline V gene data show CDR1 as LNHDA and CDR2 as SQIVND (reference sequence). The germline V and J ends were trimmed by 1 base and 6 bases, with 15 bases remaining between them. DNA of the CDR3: TGTGCCAGTAGTATAGCCCCGGGGGGCTCTGCCGGGGAGCTGTTTTTT. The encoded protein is CASSIAPGGSAGELFF.

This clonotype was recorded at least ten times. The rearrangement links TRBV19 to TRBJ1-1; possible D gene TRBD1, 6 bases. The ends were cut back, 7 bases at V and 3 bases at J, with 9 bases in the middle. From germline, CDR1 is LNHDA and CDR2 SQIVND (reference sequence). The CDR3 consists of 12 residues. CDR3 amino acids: CASTGQHTEAFF. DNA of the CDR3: TGTGCCAGTACCGGACAGCACACTGAAGCTTTCTTT.

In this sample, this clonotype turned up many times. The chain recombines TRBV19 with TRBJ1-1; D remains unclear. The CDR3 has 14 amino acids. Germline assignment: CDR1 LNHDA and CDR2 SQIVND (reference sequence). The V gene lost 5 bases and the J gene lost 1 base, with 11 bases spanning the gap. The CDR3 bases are TGTGCCAGTAGTTTCGCAGATCCGAACACTGAAGCTTTCTTT. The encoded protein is CASSFADPNTEAFF. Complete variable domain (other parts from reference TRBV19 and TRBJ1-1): DGGITQSPKYLFRKEGQNVTLSCEQNLNHDAMYWYRQDPGQGLRLIYYSQIVNDFQKGDIAEGYSVSREKKESFPLTVTSAQKNPTAFYLCASSFADPNTEAFFGQGTRLTVV.

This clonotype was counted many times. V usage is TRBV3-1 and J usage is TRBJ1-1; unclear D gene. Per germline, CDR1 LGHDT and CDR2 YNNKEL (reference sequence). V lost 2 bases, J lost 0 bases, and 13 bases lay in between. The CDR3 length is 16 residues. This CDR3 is CASSQNIVPLNTEAFF. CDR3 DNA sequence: TGTGCCAGCAGCCAAAACATTGTACCCTTGAACACTGAAGCTTTCTTT.

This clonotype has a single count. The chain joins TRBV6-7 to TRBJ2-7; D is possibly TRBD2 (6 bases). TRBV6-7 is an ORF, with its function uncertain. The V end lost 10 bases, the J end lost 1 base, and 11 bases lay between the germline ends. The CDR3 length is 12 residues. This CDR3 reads CAMVAASYEQYF. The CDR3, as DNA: TGTGCCATGGTAGCGGCTTCCTACGAGCAGTACTTC.

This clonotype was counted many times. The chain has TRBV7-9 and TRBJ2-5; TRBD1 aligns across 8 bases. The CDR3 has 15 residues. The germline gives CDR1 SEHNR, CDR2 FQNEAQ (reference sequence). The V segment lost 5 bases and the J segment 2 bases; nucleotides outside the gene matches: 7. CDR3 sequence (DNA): TGTGCCAGCAGCCTGTCAGGGACAGGTCAAGAGACCCAGTACTTC. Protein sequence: CASSLSGTGQETQYF.